A selection of T cell receptor beta chains follows, all from one sample in a study of blood T cell repertoires in COVID-19. Measured with immunoSEQ multiplex PCR; TCRdb has only the in-frame clones, and not every one. The repertoire holds 200,000 to 300,000 clones, with around four fifths as singletons. Sample: peripheral blood. These receptors all come from a man in his sixties with acute or convalescent COVID-19. CDR3s include the opening cysteine and the closing phenylalanine or tryptophan. Each record gives: V gene, J gene, clone size, D gene, CDR3 protein, CDR3 DNA. A D gene is named only where the DNA matches it firmly. Clone size is given for some rows only: seen once, a few or many times, or a class if the clone is expanded.

>TRBV21-1|TRBJ2-7|NA|NA
CASSKALTGATYEQYF
TGTGCCAGCAGCAAAGCGCTAACAGGGGCGACGTACGAGCAGTACTTC
>TRBV4-3|TRBJ2-7|NA|NA
CASSQGEEGSYEQYF
TGCGCCAGCAGCCAAGGGGAGGAGGGGTCCTACGAGCAGTACTTC
>TRBV29-1|TRBJ2-2|NA|NA
CSVKGTGELFF
TGCAGCGTGAAGGGGACCGGGGAGCTGTTTTTT
>TRBV2|TRBJ2-1|NA|NA
CASSEYRASIHNEQFF
TGTGCCAGCAGTGAATACAGGGCGAGTATCCACAATGAGCAGTTCTTC
>TRBV11-1|TRBJ2-2|NA|TRBD2
CASSLELAGVDGELFF
TGTGCCAGCAGCTTAGAACTAGCGGGAGTGGACGGGGAGCTGTTTTTT
>TRBV7-2|TRBJ2-7|NA|TRBD2
CASSPSLAGGRQQYF
TGTGCCAGCAGCCCGTCTCTAGCGGGAGGGCGTCAGCAGTACTTC
>TRBV5-1|TRBJ2-2|NA|TRBD1
CASSTTGGANTGELFF
TGCGCCAGCAGCACGACAGGGGGCGCGAACACCGGGGAGCTGTTTTTT
>TRBV6-6|TRBJ2-1|few|TRBD1
CASREGTVKGNEQFF
TGTGCCAGCAGGGAAGGGACAGTTAAGGGCAATGAGCAGTTCTTC
>TRBV10-3|TRBJ1-5|NA|TRBD1
CAISQTGDSNQPQHF
TGTGCCATCAGTCAGACAGGGGATAGCAATCAGCCCCAGCATTTT
>TRBV5-1|TRBJ2-7|NA|NA
CASSLGGRYEQYF
TGCGCCAGCAGCTTAGGGGGAAGGTACGAGCAGTACTTC
>TRBV2|TRBJ1-1|NA|NA
CASSVVGARYTEAFF
TGTGCCAGCAGTGTTGTAGGGGCCCGCTACACTGAAGCTTTCTTT
>TRBV6-5|TRBJ2-5|NA|TRBD2
CASSYSTSGGQETQYF
TGTGCCAGCAGTTACTCGACTAGCGGGGGACAAGAGACCCAGTACTTC
>TRBV5-6|TRBJ2-1|NA|NA
CASSLGGLQRNEQFF
TGTGCCAGCAGCTTGGGTGGACTACAAAGGAATGAGCAGTTCTTC
>TRBV7-2|TRBJ2-7|NA|NA
CASSQAVEQYF
TGTGCCAGCAGCCAAGCGGTCGAGCAGTACTTC
>TRBV28|TRBJ2-1|NA|NA
CASSLGVSEHEQFF
TGTGCCAGCAGTTTGGGCGTTTCTGAGCATGAGCAGTTCTTC
>TRBV12-3/TRBV12-4|TRBJ1-5|few|TRBD1
CASGGTGNQPQHF
TGTGCCAGCGGAGGGACAGGGAACCAGCCCCAGCATTTT
>TRBV3-1/TRBV3-2|TRBJ2-7|NA|NA
CASSQEPRSYEQYF
TGTGCCAGCAGCCAAGAACCCCGGTCCTACGAGCAGTACTTC
>TRBV7-8|TRBJ1-1|NA|TRBD1
CASSLTDRATEAFF
TGTGCCAGCAGCTTGACGGACAGGGCCACTGAAGCTTTCTTT
>TRBV10-3|TRBJ2-6|NA|TRBD1
CAISAGTGGAVGANVLTF
TGTGCCATCAGTGCCGGGACAGGGGGCGCGGTTGGGGCCAACGTCCTGACTTTC
>TRBV24-1|TRBJ1-2|once|TRBD1
CATSDQGQNYGYTF
TGTGCCACCAGTGACCAGGGACAGAACTATGGCTACACCTTC
>TRBV7-2|TRBJ2-7|NA|TRBD1
CASSIGQGLYEQYF
TGTGCCAGCAGCATAGGACAGGGCCTCTACGAGCAGTACTTC
>TRBV27|TRBJ1-2|NA|TRBD1
CASSPSGQMYGYTF
TGTGCCAGCAGTCCTTCGGGACAGATGTATGGCTACACCTTC
>TRBV11-2|TRBJ2-1|NA|NA
CASSLRLTYNEQFF
TGTGCCAGCAGCTTACGACTAACCTACAATGAGCAGTTCTTC
>TRBV7-6|TRBJ2-2|NA|TRBD2
CASSLVAGDNTGELFF
TGTGCCAGCAGCTTAGTGGCGGGAGATAACACCGGGGAGCTGTTTTTT
>TRBV2|TRBJ2-2|NA|TRBD2
CASSDAGGLPGELFF
TGTGCCAGCAGTGATGCGGGGGGGCTCCCCGGGGAGCTGTTTTTT
>TRBV19|TRBJ2-3|NA|TRBD1
CASSSGQATDTQYF
TGTGCCAGTTCGTCTGGACAGGCGACAGATACGCAGTATTTT
>TRBV6-5|TRBJ2-7|NA|NA
CASSPQGNYEQYF
TGTGCCAGCAGTCCTCAGGGTAACTACGAGCAGTACTTC
>TRBV4-3|TRBJ1-3|NA|NA
CASSQTPVGNTIYF
TGCGCCAGCAGCCAAACTCCCGTTGGAAACACCATATATTTT
>TRBV5-4|TRBJ1-2|many|NA
CASSSPGETNYGYTF
TGTGCCAGCAGCTCTCCAGGGGAAACGAACTATGGCTACACCTTC
>TRBV7-9|TRBJ2-7|NA|NA
CAGSTGLGSKIYEQYF
TGTGCCGGGTCTACAGGGTTGGGAAGTAAGATCTACGAGCAGTACTTC
>TRBV5-6|TRBJ2-1|NA|TRBD2
CASSLPSGVRDEQFF
TGTGCCAGCAGCTTGCCTAGCGGGGTGCGGGATGAGCAGTTCTTC
>TRBV20-1|TRBJ1-6|once|NA
CSASPPGQGNSPLHF
TGCAGTGCTAGTCCACCCGGCCAGGGGAATTCACCCCTCCACTTT
>TRBV28|TRBJ1-5|NA|NA
CASSLNRVYQPQHF
TGTGCCAGCAGTTTGAACAGGGTGTATCAGCCCCAGCATTTT
>TRBV30|TRBJ1-5|NA|TRBD1
CAWSEGTADQPQHF
TGTGCCTGGAGTGAGGGGACAGCAGATCAGCCCCAGCATTTT
>TRBV10-3|TRBJ1-3|NA|NA
CAISPASAGNTIYF
TGTGCCATCAGTCCTGCCAGCGCTGGAAACACCATATATTTT
>TRBV3-1/TRBV3-2|TRBJ1-1|NA|NA
CASSPGAVLGAFF
TGTGCCAGCAGCCCCGGAGCTGTCCTCGGAGCTTTCTTT
>TRBV15|TRBJ1-1|NA|TRBD1
CATNPGTGTINEAFF
TGTGCCACCAATCCCGGGACAGGGACGATTAATGAAGCTTTCTTT
>TRBV7-9|TRBJ2-2|NA|NA
CASSFRQTTGELFF
TGTGCCAGCAGCTTTCGACAAACCACCGGGGAGCTGTTTTTT
>TRBV27|TRBJ1-5|NA|TRBD1
CASSVDRGNQPQHF
TGTGCCAGCAGCGTCGACAGGGGCAATCAGCCCCAGCATTTT
>TRBV7-8|TRBJ2-3|NA|NA
CASSFPGSRTDTQYF
TGTGCCAGCAGCTTCCCCGGGAGCCGCACAGATACGCAGTATTTT
>TRBV27|TRBJ2-5|NA|TRBD2
CASSFGLAGAWETQYF
TGTGCCAGCAGTTTCGGACTAGCGGGAGCTTGGGAGACCCAGTACTTC
>TRBV2|TRBJ2-1|NA|TRBD2
CASSESGSAGGLGNEQFF
TGTGCCAGCAGTGAAAGTGGGTCAGCGGGAGGGCTCGGAAATGAGCAGTTCTTC
>TRBV6-6|TRBJ1-1|NA|NA
CASIQGGNTEAFF
TGTGCCAGCATTCAGGGTGGGAACACTGAAGCTTTCTTT
>TRBV9|TRBJ2-1|NA|TRBD1
CASSVAGTGGNEQFF
TGTGCCAGCAGCGTCGCCGGGACAGGGGGCAATGAGCAGTTCTTC
>TRBV5-1|TRBJ2-3|once|TRBD2
CASSGGVSTDTQYF
TGCGCCAGCAGCGGGGGGGTTAGCACAGATACGCAGTATTTT
>TRBV7-6|TRBJ1-2|NA|NA
CASSPAGGSYGYTF
TGTGCCAGCAGCCCCGCCGGCGGGTCCTATGGCTACACCTTC
>TRBV13|TRBJ1-2|NA|NA
CASSIGEEGLGGYTF
TGTGCCAGCAGCATAGGGGAGGAAGGGCTGGGTGGCTACACCTTC
>TRBV6-4|TRBJ1-2|few|TRBD1
CANVGTANYGYTF
TGTGCCAACGTCGGGACAGCTAACTATGGCTACACCTTC
>TRBV7-8|TRBJ1-4|NA|NA
CASTTRAIKTTNEKLFF
TGTGCCAGCACGACACGAGCAATTAAAACAACTAATGAAAAACTGTTTTTT
>TRBV4-1|TRBJ2-1|NA|TRBD1
CASSRGQGYDNEQFF
TGCGCCAGCAGCCGCGGACAGGGATATGACAATGAGCAGTTCTTC
>TRBV3-1/TRBV3-2|TRBJ2-6|NA|NA
CASSPLDLSAGANVLTF
TGTGCCAGCAGCCCCCTGGACTTAAGTGCTGGGGCCAACGTCCTGACTTTC
>TRBV7-2|TRBJ1-5|NA|TRBD1
CASSPYRGDQPQHF
TGTGCCAGCAGCCCATACAGGGGGGATCAGCCCCAGCATTTT
>TRBV9|TRBJ1-4|NA|NA
CASSARHRPNEKLFF
TGTGCCAGCAGCGCCCGGCACAGGCCTAATGAAAAACTGTTTTTT
>TRBV27|TRBJ2-7|few|NA
CASFTSSYEQYF
TGTGCCAGCTTCACTAGCAGCTACGAGCAGTACTTC
>TRBV28|TRBJ1-5|NA|TRBD1
CASNRGEYQPQHF
TGTGCCAGCAACAGGGGGGAGTATCAGCCCCAGCATTTT
>TRBV10-3|TRBJ1-2|NA|NA
CAISGQGPANYGYTF
TGTGCCATCAGTGGGCAGGGCCCCGCTAACTATGGCTACACCTTC
>TRBV4-1|TRBJ2-5|NA|TRBD1
CASSQDLELRTGRRETQYF
TGCGCCAGCAGCCAAGATCTCGAACTTAGGACAGGGCGTAGGGAGACCCAGTACTTC
>TRBV5-5|TRBJ1-1|NA|TRBD1
CASRPRQGSMGGTEAFF
TGTGCCAGCAGACCTCGACAGGGCTCGATGGGGGGCACTGAAGCTTTCTTT